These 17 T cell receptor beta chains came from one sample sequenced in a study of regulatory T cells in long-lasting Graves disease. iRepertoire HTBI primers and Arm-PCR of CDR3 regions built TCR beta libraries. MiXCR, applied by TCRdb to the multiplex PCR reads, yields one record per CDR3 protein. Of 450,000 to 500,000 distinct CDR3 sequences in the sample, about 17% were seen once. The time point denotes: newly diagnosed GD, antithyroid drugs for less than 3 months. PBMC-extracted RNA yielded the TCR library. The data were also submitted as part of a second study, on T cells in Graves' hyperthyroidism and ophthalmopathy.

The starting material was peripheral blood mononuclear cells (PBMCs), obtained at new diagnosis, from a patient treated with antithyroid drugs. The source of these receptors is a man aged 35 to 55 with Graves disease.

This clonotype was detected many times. The CDR3 loop is CASSEGLGGPLEAFF. CDR3 DNA sequence: TGTGCCAGCAGTGAAGGTCTTGGAGGCCCCCTTGAAGCTTTCTTT. The chain uses TRBV6-1 and TRBJ1-1; D remains unclear. Per germline, CDR1 MNHNS and CDR2 SASEGT. The CDR3 length is 15 residues. Trimming took off 1 base at V and 7 bases at J, with 16 bases between the two ends.

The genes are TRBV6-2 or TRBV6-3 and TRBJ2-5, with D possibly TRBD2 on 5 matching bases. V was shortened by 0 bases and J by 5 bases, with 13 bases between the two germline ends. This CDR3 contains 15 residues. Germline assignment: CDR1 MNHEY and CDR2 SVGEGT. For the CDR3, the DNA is TGTGCCAGCAGTTACTCGTCGGGGTTGGGGGAGACCCAGTACTTC. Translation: CASSYSSGLGETQYF.

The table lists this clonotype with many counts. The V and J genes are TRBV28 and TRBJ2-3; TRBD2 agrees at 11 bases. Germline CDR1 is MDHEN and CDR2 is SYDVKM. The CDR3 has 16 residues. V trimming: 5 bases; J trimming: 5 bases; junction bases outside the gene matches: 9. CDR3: CASSPHIAGGRDTQYF. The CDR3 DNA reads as TGTGCCAGCAGTCCACACATAGCGGGAGGGCGAGATACGCAGTATTTT.

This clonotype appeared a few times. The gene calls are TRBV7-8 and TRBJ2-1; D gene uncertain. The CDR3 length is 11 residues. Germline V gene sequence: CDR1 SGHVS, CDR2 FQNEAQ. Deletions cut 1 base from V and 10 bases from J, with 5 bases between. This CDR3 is CASSLEYEQFF. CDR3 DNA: TGTGCCAGCAGCTTAGAATACGAGCAGTTCTTC. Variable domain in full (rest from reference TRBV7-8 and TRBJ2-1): GAGVSQSPRYKVAKRGQDVALRCDPISGHVSLFWYQQALGQGPEFLTYFQNEAQLDKSGLPSDRFFAERPEGSVSTLKIQRTQQEDSAVYLCASSLEYEQFFGPGTRLTVL.

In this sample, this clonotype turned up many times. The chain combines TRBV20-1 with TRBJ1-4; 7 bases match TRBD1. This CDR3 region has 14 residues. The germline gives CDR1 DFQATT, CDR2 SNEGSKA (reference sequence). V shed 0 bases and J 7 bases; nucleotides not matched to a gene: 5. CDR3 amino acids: CSAREGTAREKLFF. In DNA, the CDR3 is TGCAGTGCTAGAGAGGGGACAGCCCGTGAAAAACTGTTTTTT.

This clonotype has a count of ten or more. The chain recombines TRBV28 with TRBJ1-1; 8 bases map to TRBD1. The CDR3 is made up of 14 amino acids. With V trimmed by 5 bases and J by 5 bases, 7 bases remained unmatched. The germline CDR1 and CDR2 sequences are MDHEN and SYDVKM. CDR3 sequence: CASSDGQGRTEAFF. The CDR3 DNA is TGTGCCAGCAGTGACGGACAGGGTCGAACTGAAGCTTTCTTT. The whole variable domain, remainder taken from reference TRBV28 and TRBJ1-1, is DVKVTQSSRYLVKRTGEKVFLECVQDMDHENMFWYRQDPGLGLRLIYFSYDVKMKEKGDIPEGYSVSREKKERFSLILESASTNQTSMYLCASSDGQGRTEAFFGQGTRLTVV.

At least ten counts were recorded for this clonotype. The CDR3 here is CASRGQAGTEAFF. Here the CDR3 DNA reads TGTGCCAGCAGGGGACAGGCGGGCACTGAAGCTTTCTTT. The chain joins TRBV12-3 or TRBV12-4 to TRBJ1-1, with 8 bases matching TRBD1. CDR3 length equals 13 residues. Unmatched junction bases numbered 4, after V lost 6 bases and J lost 4 bases.

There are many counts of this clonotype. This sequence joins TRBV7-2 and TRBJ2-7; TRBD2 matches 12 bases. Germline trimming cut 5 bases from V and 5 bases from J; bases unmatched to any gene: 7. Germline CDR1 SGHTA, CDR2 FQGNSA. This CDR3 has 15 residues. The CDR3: CASSMRLAGADEQYF. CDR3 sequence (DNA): TGTGCCAGCAGCATGAGACTAGCGGGAGCTGACGAGCAGTACTTC.

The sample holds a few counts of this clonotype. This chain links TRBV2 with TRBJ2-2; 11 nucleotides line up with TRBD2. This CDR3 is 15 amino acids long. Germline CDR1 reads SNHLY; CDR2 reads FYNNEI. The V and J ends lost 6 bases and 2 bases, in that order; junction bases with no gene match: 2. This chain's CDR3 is CASRTSGVNTGELFF. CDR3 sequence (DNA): TGTGCCAGCAGGACTAGCGGGGTCAACACCGGGGAGCTGTTTTTT. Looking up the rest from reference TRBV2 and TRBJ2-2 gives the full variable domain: EPEVTQTPSHQVTQMGQEVILRCVPISNHLYFYWYRQILGQKVEFLVSFYNNEISEKSEIFDDQFSVERPDGSNFTLKIRSTKLEDSAMYFCASRTSGVNTGELFFGEGSRLTVL.

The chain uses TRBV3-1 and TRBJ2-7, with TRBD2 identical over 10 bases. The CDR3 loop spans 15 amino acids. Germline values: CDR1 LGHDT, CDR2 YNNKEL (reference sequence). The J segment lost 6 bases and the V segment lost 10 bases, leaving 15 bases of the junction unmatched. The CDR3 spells CATRAGLAGEGEQYF. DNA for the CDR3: TGTGCCACTCGAGCGGGGCTAGCGGGAGAGGGCGAGCAGTACTTC.

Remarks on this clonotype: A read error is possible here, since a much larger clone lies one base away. The CDR3 protein is CASSPSRHAENTQYF. As DNA, the CDR3 is TGTGCCAGCAGCCCTAGCCGACACGCTGAGAATACCCAGTACTTC. The rearrangement joins TRBV7-2 to TRBJ2-1, with a weak D call TRBD2 (5 bases). The closer fit of TRBJ2-5 to the DNA end suggests the J call may be wrong. Germline assignment: CDR1 SGHTA and CDR2 FQGNSA. The CDR3 has 15 residues.

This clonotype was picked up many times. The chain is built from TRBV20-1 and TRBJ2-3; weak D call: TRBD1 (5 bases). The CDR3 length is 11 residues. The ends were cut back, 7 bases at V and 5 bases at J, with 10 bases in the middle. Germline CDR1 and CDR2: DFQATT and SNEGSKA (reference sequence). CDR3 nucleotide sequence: TGCAGTGGTGGGGCTCAAGATACGCAGTATTTT. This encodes CSGGAQDTQYF.

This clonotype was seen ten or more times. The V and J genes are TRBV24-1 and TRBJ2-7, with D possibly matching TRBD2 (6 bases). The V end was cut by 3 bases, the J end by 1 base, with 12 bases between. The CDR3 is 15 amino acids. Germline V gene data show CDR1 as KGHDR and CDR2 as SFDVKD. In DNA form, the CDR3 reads TGTGCCACCAGTGATGGAGGGACGGATTCCTACGAGCAGTACTTC. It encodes CATSDGGTDSYEQYF.

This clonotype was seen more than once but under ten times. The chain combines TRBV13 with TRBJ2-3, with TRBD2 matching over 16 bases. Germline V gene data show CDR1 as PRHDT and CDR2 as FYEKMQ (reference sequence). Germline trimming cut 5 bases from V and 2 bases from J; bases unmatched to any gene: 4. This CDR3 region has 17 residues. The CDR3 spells CASSLGTSGRATDTQYF. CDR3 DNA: TGTGCCAGCAGCCTCGGGACTAGCGGGAGGGCCACAGATACGCAGTATTTT.

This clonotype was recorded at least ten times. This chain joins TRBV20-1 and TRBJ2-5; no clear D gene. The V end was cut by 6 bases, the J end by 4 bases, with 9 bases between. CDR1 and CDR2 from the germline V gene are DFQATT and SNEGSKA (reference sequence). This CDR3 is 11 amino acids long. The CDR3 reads CSAVRVETQYF. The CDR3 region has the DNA TGCAGTGCGGTTCGGGTAGAGACCCAGTACTTC.

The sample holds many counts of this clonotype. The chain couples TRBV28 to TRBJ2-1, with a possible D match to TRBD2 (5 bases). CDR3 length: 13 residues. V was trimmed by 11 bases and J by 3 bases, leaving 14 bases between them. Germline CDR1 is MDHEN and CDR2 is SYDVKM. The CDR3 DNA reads TGTGCCTCCCGGGGTCCAGGCTACAATGAGCAGTTCTTC. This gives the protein CASRGPGYNEQFF.

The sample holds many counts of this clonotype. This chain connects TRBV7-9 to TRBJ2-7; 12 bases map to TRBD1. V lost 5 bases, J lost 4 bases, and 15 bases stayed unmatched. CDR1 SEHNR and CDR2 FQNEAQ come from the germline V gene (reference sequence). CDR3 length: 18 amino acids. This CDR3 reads CASSPQGGGTGGRYEQYF. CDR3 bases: TGTGCCAGCAGCCCACAAGGTGGTGGGACAGGGGGCAGGTACGAGCAGTACTTC.